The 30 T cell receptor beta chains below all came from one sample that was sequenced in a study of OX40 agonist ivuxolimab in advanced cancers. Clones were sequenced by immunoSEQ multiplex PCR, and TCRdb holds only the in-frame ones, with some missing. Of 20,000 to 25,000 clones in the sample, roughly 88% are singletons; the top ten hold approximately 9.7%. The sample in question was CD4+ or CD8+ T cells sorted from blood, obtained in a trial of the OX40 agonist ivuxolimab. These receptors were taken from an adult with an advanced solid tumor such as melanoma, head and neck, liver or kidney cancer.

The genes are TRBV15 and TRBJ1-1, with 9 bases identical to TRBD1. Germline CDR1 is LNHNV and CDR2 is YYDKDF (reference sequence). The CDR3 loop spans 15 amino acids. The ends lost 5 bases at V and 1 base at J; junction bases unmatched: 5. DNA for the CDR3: TGTGCCACCAGCCCGGGACAGGGCCAGAACACTGAAGCTTTCTTT. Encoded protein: CATSPGQGQNTEAFF.

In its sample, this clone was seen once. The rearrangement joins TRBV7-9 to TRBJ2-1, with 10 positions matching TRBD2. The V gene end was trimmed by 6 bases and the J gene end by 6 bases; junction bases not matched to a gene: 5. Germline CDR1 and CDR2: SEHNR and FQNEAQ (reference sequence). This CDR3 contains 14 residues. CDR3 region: CASRAGGYSNEQFF. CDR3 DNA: TGTGCCAGCAGAGCGGGAGGGTACTCCAATGAGCAGTTCTTC.

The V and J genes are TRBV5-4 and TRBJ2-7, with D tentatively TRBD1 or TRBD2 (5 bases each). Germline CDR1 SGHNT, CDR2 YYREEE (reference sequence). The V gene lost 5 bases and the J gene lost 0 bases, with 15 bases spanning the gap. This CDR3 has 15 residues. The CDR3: CASSPGTVSSYEQYF. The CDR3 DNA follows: TGTGCCAGCAGTCCCGGGACCGTGAGCTCCTACGAGCAGTACTTC.

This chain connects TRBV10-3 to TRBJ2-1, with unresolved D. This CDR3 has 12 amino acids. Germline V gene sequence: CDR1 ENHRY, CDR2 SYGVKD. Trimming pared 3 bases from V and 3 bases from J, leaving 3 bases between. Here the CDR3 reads CAISDSYNEQFF. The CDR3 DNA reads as TGTGCCATCAGTGATAGCTACAATGAGCAGTTCTTC.

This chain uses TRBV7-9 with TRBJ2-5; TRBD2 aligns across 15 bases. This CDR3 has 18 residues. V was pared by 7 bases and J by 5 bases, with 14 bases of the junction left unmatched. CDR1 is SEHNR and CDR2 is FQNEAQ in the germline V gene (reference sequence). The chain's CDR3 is CASTSTGLAGGGFETQYF. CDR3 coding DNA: TGTGCCAGCACCTCAACGGGACTAGCGGGAGGAGGGTTTGAGACCCAGTACTTC.

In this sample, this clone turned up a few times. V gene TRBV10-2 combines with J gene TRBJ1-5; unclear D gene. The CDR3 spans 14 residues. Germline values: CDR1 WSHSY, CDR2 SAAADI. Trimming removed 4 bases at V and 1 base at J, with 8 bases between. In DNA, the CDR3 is TGCGCCAGCAGTGTTTGGAGGAGCAATCAGCCCCAGCATTTT. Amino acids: CASSVWRSNQPQHF.

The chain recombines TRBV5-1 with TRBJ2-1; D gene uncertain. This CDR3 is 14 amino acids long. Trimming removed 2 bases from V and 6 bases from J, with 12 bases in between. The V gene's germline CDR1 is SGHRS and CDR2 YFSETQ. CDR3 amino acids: CASSFSGYGNEQFF. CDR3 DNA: TGCGCCAGCAGCTTTTCCGGGTATGGCAATGAGCAGTTCTTC. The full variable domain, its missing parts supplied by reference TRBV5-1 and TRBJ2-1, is KAGVTQTPRYLIKTRGQQVTLSCSPISGHRSVSWYQQTPGQGLQFLFEYFSETQRNKGNFPGRFSGRQFSNSRSEMNVSTLELGDSALYLCASSFSGYGNEQFFGPGTRLTVL.

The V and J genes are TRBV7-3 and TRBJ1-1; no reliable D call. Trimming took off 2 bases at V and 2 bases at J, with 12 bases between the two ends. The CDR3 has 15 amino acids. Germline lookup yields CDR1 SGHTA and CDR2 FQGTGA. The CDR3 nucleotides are TGTGCCAGCAGCTTATACGGCGCGGCTAACACTGAAGCTTTCTTT. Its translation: CASSLYGAANTEAFF.

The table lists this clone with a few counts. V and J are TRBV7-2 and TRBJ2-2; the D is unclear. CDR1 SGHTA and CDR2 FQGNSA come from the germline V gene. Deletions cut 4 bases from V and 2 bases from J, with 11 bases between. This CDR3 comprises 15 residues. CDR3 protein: CASSSRGTNTGELFF. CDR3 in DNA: TGTGCCAGCAGCTCCCGAGGCACAAACACCGGGGAGCTGTTTTTT. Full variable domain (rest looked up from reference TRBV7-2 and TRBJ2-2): GAGVSQSPSNKVTEKGKDVELRCDPISGHTALYWYRQSLGQGLEFLIYFQGNSAPDKSGLPSDRFSAERTGGSVSTLTIQRTQQEDSAVYLCASSSRGTNTGELFFGEGSRLTVL.

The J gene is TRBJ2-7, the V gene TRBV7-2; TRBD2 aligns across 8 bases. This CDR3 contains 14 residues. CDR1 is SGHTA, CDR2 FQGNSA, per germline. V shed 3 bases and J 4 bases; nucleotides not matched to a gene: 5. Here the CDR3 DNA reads TGTGCCAGCAGCTTCGGGACTAGTTGGTACGAGCAGTACTTC. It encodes CASSFGTSWYEQYF.

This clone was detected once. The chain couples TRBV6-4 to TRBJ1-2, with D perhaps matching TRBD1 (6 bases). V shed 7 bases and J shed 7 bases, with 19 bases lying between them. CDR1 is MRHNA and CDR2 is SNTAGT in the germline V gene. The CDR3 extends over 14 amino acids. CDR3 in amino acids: CASKPGHIMGGYTF. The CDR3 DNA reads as TGTGCCAGCAAACCGGGACACATAATGGGTGGCTACACCTTC.

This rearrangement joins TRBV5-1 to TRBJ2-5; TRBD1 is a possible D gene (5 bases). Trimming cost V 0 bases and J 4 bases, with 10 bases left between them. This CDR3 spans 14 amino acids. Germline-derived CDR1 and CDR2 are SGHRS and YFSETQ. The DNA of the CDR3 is TGCGCCAGCAGCTTGGACACAGGTGGAGAGACCCAGTACTTC. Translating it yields CASSLDTGGETQYF.

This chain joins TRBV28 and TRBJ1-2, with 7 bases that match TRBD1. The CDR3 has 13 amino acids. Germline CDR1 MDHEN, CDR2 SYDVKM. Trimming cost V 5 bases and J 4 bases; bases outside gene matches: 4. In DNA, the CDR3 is TGTGCCAGCAGTGGGGACAGCCTCTATGGCTACACCTTC. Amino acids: CASSGDSLYGYTF.

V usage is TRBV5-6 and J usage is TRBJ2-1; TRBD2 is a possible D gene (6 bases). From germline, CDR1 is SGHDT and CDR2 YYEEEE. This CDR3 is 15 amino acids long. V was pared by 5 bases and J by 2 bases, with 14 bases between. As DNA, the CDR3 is TGTGCCAGCAGGCGGACTAAGGGTGCCTACAATGAGCAGTTCTTC. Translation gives CASRRTKGAYNEQFF.

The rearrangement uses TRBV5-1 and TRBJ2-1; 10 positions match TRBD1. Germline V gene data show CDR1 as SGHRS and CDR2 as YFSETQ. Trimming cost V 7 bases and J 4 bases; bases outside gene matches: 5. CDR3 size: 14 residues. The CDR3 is CASSGQGNYNEQFF. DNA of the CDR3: TGCGCCAGCTCGGGACAGGGGAATTACAATGAGCAGTTCTTC.

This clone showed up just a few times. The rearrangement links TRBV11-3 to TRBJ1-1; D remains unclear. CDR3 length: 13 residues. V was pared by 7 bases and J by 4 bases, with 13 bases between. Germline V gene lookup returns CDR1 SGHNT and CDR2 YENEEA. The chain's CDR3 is CASTVKEVTEAFF. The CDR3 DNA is TGTGCCAGCACGGTGAAAGAGGTCACTGAAGCTTTCTTT.

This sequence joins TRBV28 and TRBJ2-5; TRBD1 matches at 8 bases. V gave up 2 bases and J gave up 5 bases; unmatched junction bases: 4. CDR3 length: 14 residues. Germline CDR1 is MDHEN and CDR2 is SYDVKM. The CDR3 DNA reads TGTGCCAGCAGTTTAGGCAGGGGGCGGGAGACCCAGTACTTC. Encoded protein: CASSLGRGRETQYF. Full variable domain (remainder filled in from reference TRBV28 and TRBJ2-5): DVKVTQSSRYLVKRTGEKVFLECVQDMDHENMFWYRQDPGLGLRLIYFSYDVKMKEKGDIPEGYSVSREKKERFSLILESASTNQTSMYLCASSLGRGRETQYFGPGTRLLVL.

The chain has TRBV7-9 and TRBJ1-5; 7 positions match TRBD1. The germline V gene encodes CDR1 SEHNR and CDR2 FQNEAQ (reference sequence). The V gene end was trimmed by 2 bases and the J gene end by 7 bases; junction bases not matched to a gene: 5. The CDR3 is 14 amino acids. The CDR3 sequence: CASSLKTGPQPQHF. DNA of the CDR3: TGTGCCAGCAGCTTAAAGACAGGGCCCCAGCCCCAGCATTTT.

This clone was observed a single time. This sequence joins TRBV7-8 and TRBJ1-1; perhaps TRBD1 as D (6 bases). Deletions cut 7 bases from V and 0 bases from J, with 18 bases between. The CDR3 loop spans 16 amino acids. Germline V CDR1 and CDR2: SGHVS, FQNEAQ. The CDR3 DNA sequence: TGTGCCAGCACCTCGCAAAGGGGGGACTTGAACACTGAAGCTTTCTTT. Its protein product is CASTSQRGDLNTEAFF. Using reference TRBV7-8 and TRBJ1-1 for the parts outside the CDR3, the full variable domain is GAGVSQSPRYKVAKRGQDVALRCDPISGHVSLFWYQQALGQGPEFLTYFQNEAQLDKSGLPSDRFFAERPEGSVSTLKIQRTQQEDSAVYLCASTSQRGDLNTEAFFGQGTRLTVV.

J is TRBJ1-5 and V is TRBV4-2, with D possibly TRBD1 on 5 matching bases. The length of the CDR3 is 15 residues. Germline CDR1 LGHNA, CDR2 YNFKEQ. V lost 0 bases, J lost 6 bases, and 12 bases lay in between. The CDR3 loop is CASSQDRGASQPQHF. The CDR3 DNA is TGTGCCAGCAGCCAAGATCGCGGGGCTAGTCAGCCCCAGCATTTT.

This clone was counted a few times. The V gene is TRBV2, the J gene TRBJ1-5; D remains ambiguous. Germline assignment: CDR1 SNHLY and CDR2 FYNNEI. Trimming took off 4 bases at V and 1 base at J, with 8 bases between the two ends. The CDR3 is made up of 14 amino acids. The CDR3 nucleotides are TGTGCCAGCAGTGGAGAGACCAGCAATCAGCCCCAGCATTTT. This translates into CASSGETSNQPQHF.

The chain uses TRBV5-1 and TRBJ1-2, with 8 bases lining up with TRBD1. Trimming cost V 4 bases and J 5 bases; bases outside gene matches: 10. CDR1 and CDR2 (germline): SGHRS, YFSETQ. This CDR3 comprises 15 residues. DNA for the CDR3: TGCGCCAGCAGCCCCGCGGGACAGGAACTTTATGGCTACACCTTC. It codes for CASSPAGQELYGYTF. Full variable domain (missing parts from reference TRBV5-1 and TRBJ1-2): KAGVTQTPRYLIKTRGQQVTLSCSPISGHRSVSWYQQTPGQGLQFLFEYFSETQRNKGNFPGRFSGRQFSNSRSEMNVSTLELGDSALYLCASSPAGQELYGYTFGSGTRLTVV.

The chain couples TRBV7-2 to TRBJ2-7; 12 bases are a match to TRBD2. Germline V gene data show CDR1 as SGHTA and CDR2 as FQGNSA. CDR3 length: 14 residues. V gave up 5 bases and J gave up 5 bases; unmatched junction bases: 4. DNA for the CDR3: TGTGCCAGCAGCAGGACTAGCGGGAACGACGAGCAGTACTTC. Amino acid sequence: CASSRTSGNDEQYF.

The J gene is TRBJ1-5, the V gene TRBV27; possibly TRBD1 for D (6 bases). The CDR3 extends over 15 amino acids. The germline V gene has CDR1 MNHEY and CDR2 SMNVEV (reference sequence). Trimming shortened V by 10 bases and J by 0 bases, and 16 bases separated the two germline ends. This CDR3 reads CATRGWAHSNQPQHF. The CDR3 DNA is TGTGCCACTAGGGGGTGGGCTCATAGCAATCAGCCCCAGCATTTT.

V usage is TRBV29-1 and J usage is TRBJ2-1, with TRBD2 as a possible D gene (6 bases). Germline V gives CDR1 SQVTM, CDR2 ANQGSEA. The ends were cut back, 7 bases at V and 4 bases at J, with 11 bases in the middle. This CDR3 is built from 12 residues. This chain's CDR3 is CSAGTVYNEQFF. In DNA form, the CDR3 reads TGCAGCGCTGGGACTGTTTACAATGAGCAGTTCTTC.

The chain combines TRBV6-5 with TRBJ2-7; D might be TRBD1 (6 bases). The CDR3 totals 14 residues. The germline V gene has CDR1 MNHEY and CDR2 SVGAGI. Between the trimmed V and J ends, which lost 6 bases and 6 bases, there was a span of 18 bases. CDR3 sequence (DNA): TGTGCCAGCAGAGAGACGGGACACCTGGGCGAGCAGTACTTC. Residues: CASRETGHLGEQYF.

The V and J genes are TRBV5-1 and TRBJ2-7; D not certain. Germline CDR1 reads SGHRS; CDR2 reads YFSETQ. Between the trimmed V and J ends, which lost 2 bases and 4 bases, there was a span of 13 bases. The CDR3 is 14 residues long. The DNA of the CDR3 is TGCGCCAGCAGCTTTGGGCAGGTTGGGTACGAGCAGTACTTC. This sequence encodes CASSFGQVGYEQYF. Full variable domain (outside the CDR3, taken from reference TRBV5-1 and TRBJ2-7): KAGVTQTPRYLIKTRGQQVTLSCSPISGHRSVSWYQQTPGQGLQFLFEYFSETQRNKGNFPGRFSGRQFSNSRSEMNVSTLELGDSALYLCASSFGQVGYEQYFGPGTRLTVT.

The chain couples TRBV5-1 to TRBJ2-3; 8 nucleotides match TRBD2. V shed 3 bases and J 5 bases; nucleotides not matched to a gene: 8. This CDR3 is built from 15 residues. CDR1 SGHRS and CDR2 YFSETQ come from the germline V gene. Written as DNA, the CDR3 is TGCGCCAGCAGCTCAACGGGACTAGTGGGAGATACGCAGTATTTT. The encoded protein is CASSSTGLVGDTQYF.

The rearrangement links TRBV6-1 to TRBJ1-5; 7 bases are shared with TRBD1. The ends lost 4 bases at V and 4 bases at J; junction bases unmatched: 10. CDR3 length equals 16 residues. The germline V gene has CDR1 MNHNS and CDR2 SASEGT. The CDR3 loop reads CASSGQGGDRNQPQHF. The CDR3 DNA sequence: TGTGCCAGCAGTGGACAGGGAGGAGATAGAAATCAGCCCCAGCATTTT.

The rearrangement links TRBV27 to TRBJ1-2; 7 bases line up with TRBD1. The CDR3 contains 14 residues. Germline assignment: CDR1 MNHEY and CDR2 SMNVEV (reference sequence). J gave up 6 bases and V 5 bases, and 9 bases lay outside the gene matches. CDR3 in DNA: TGTGCCAGCAGTCCCCTGACAGGGATTGATGGCTACACCTTC. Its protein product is CASSPLTGIDGYTF.